These 4 T cell receptor beta chains came from one sample sequenced in a study of shared clonotypes between healthy human individuals. Assay used: immunoSEQ multiplex PCR; TCRdb lists only in-frame clones, some missing. Altogether roughly 2.4 million clones are present, nearly 97% being singletons, with the ten largest covering roughly 0.13%. Input material: naive CD4+ T cells sorted from blood. Noted subset: CD45RA+ positively selected. These receptors came from a man aged 18-30 years in good health.

CDR3 bases: TGCAGCGTTGAGGTACAGGGCACCGGGGAGCTGTTTTTT. Its translation: CSVEVQGTGELFF. This chain joins TRBV29-1 and TRBJ2-2, with a weak D call TRBD1 (6 bases). V was clipped by 3 bases and J by 4 bases, with 9 bases between them. The germline V gene has CDR1 SQVTM and CDR2 ANQGSEA. The CDR3 length is 13 residues.

The CDR3 DNA reads TGTGCCAGCAGTGGGTACAGAGGGAATATGAACACTGAAGCTTTCTTT. The encoded protein is CASSGYRGNMNTEAFF. The V call is TRBV6-1, the J call TRBJ1-1, with D hard to call. This CDR3 contains 16 residues. Looked up from germline, CDR1 is MNHNS and CDR2 is SASEGT. Trimming stripped 4 bases from V and 0 bases from J, with 15 bases between.

This clone was counted once. The V and J genes are TRBV7-2 and TRBJ1-1; D gene unclear. V dropped 4 bases and J dropped 2 bases, with 17 bases sitting between them. The CDR3 length is 16 residues. Germline assignment: CDR1 SGHTA and CDR2 FQGNSA. CDR3 sequence: CASSWQRDYLNTEAFF. CDR3 nucleotides: TGTGCCAGCAGCTGGCAACGGGATTACCTTAACACTGAAGCTTTCTTT.

V and J are TRBV4-1 and TRBJ1-4; a possible D gene is TRBD1 (6 bases). Looked up from germline, CDR1 is MGHRA and CDR2 is YSYEKL. The germline V and J ends were trimmed by 0 bases and 7 bases, with 15 bases remaining between them. The CDR3 is made up of 16 amino acids. CDR3: CASSQDRGGSGEKLFF. The DNA of the CDR3 is TGCGCCAGCAGCCAAGATCGAGGGGGGTCGGGTGAAAAACTGTTTTTT.